The 6 T cell receptor beta chains below were found in one sample sequenced in a study of monozygotic twins with inflammatory bowel disease. TCRdb reanalyzed the 5' RACE reads and collapses them to one entry per CDR3 protein, without DNA. In all, the sample yields around 140,000 distinct CDR3 sequences. What was sequenced was blood. The receptor source for this set is a human donor with ulcerative colitis or Crohn's disease, or a healthy co-twin of an affected twin (not recorded which).

The genes are TRBV20-1 and TRBJ2-3; TCRdb lists TRBD2, though no DNA is available to test this call. Germline CDR1 reads DFQATT; CDR2 reads SNEGSKA (reference sequence). The CDR3 extends over 14 amino acids. CDR3 protein: CSASSGATVFTQYF.

The chain links TRBV20-1 to TRBJ2-7; the TRBD2 assignment by TCRdb is unverifiable without DNA. The CDR3 is made up of 13 amino acids. Germline V gene data show CDR1 as DFQATT and CDR2 as SNEGSKA (reference sequence). CDR3 loop: CSARDSGVVEQYF.

The chain couples TRBV28 to TRBJ2-4; as DNA is missing, the TRBD2 call by TCRdb cannot be tested. Germline values: CDR1 MDHEN, CDR2 SYDVKM. The CDR3 covers 19 residues. The CDR3 loop reads CASSPSPRLAGLAKNIQYF.

The chain employs TRBV19 and TRBJ2-1; TCRdb's assignment of TRBD1 cannot be checked, as there is no DNA. The CDR3 has 15 amino acids. Germline V gene lookup returns CDR1 LNHDA and CDR2 SQIVND (reference sequence). CDR3 residues: CASSMVWGDYNEQFF. Drawing the rest from reference TRBV19 and TRBJ2-1, the complete variable domain is DGGITQSPKYLFRKEGQNVTLSCEQNLNHDAMYWYRQDPGQGLRLIYYSQIVNDFQKGDIAEGYSVSREKKESFPLTVTSAQKNPTAFYLCASSMVWGDYNEQFFGPGTRLTVL.

This chain uses TRBV27 with TRBJ1-3. The CDR3 consists of 14 residues. Germline V gives CDR1 MNHEY, CDR2 SMNVEV (reference sequence). CDR3 residues: CASSTTASGNTIYF.

The V and J genes are TRBV7-9 and TRBJ2-1; absent DNA, TCRdb's TRBD1 call cannot be checked. The germline gives CDR1 SEHNR, CDR2 FQNEAQ (reference sequence). The CDR3 sequence is 15 residues long. This chain's CDR3 is CASSLPGGVYNEQFF.